This record concerns one TCR beta chain sequence. Its antigen is not identified. These data come from a study of a mutant IDH1 vaccine in newly diagnosed glioma. Assay used: immunoSEQ multiplex PCR; TCRdb lists only in-frame clones, some missing. Altogether around 23,000 clones are present, approximately 80% being singletons, with the ten largest covering around 9%. Trimming removed 4 bases from V and 4 bases from J; junction bases left unmatched: 9. There are 16 residues in the CDR3. The V gene's germline CDR1 is LNHDA and CDR2 SQIVND (reference sequence). Time point specified: week 5, during vaccination. Vaccination comprised doses that each held 300 ug of mutant IDH1 20-mer peptide, plus topical imiquimod.

The chain uses TRBV19 and TRBJ1-2, with TRBD1 matching 10 bases. The sequence derives from a man between 40 and 49 years old with glioma. Sample: PBMCs, taken from a glioma patient whose treatment included an IDH1 peptide vaccine. The CDR3 DNA reads as TGTGCCAGTAGTAATACCGGGACAGGGGCCAGCTATGGCTACACCTTC. Translated: CASSNTGTGASYGYTF. The whole variable domain, remainder taken from reference TRBV19 and TRBJ1-2, is DGGITQSPKYLFRKEGQNVTLSCEQNLNHDAMYWYRQDPGQGLRLIYYSQIVNDFQKGDIAEGYSVSREKKESFPLTVTSAQKNPTAFYLCASSNTGTGASYGYTFGSGTRLTVV.